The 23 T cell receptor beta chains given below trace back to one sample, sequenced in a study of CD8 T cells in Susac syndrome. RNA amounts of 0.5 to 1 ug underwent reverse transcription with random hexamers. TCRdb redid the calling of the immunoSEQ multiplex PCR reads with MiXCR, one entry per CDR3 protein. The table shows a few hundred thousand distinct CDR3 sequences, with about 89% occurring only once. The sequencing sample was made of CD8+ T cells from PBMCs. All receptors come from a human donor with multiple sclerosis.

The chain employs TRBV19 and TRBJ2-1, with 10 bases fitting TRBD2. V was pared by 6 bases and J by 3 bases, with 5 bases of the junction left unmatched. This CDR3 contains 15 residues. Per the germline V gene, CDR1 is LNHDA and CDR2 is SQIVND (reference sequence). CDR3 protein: CASSTTSGNYNEQFF. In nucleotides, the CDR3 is TGTGCCAGTAGCACCACTAGCGGGAACTACAATGAGCAGTTCTTC.

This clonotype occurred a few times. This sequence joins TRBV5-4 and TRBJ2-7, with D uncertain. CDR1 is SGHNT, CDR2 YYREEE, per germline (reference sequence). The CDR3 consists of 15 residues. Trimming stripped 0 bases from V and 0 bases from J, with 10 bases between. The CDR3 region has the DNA TGTGCCAGCAGCTTGGAACAGTTCAGCTCCTACGAGCAGTACTTC. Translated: CASSLEQFSSYEQYF.

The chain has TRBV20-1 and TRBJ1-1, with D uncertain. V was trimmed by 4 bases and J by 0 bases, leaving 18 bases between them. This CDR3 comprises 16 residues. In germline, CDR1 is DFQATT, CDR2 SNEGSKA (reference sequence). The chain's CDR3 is CSATNAAEAVNTEAFF. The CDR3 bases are TGCAGTGCTACGAACGCGGCCGAGGCAGTGAACACTGAAGCTTTCTTT.

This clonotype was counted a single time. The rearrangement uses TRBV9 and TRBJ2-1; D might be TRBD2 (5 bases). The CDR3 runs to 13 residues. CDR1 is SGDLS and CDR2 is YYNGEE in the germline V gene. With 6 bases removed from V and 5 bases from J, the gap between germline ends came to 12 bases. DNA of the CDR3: TGTGCCAGCACCACGACTAACGACAATGAGCAGTTCTTC. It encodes CASTTTNDNEQFF.

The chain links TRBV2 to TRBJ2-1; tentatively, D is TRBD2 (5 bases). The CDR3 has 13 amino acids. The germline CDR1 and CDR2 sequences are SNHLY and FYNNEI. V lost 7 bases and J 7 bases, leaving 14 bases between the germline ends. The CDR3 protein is CASTAVGINEQFF. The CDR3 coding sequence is TGTGCCAGCACTGCGGTCGGGATAAATGAGCAGTTCTTC.

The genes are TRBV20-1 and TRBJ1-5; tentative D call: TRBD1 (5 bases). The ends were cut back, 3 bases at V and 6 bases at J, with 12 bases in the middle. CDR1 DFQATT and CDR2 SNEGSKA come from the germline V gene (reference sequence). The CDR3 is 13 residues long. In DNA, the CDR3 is TGCAGTGCTAGCTCTCAGGGAGGTCAGCCCCAGCATTTT. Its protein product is CSASSQGGQPQHF.

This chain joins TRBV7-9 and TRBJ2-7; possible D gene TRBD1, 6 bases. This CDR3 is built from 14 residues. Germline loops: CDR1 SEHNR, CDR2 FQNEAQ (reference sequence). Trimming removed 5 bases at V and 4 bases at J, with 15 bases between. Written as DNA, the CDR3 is TGTGCCAGCAGCCATCCCGGGACACCGTACGAGCAGTACTTC. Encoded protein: CASSHPGTPYEQYF.

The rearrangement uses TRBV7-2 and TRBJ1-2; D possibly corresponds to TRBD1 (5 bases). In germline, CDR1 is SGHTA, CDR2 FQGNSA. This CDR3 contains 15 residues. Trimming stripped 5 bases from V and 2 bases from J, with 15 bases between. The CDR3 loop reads CASSKSGEFNYGYTF. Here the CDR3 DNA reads TGTGCCAGCAGCAAATCGGGGGAATTCAACTATGGCTACACCTTC.

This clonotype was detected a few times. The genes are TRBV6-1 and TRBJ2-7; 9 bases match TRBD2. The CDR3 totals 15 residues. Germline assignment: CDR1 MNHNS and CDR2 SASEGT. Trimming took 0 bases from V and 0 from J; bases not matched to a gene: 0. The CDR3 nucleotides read TGTGCCAGCAGTGAAGCGACTAGCGGCTCCTACGAGCAGTACTTC. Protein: CASSEATSGSYEQYF.

The CDR3 nucleotides read TGCAGTGCTGCATTGGTGAAGGGGGGGAAAGGCTACACCTTC. Its protein is CSAALVKGGKGYTF. This sequence joins TRBV20-1 and TRBJ1-2; weak D call: TRBD1 (6 bases). The CDR3 is 14 residues long. Trimming took 5 bases from V and 8 from J, leaving 21 bases between them. The germline V gene has CDR1 DFQATT and CDR2 SNEGSKA (reference sequence).

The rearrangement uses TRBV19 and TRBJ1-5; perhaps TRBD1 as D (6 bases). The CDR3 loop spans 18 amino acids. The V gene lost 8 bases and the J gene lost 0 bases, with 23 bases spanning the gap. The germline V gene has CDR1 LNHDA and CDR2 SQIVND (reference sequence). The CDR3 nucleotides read TGTGCCAGTCAGGGGAGTTCGACAGGCGGTTATAGCAATCAGCCCCAGCATTTT. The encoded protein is CASQGSSTGGYSNQPQHF.

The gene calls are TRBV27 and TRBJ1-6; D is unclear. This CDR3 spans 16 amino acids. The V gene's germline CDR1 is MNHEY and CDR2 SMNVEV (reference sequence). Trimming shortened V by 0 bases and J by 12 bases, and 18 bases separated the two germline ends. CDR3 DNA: TGTGCCAGCAGTTTATCGAAGGGATTATCCCTTTTACCCCTCCACTTT. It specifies CASSLSKGLSLLPLHF.

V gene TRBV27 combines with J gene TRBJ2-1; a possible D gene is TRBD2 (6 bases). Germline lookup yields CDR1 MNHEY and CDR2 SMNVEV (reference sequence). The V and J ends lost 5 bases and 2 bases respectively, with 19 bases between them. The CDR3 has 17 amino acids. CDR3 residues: CASSPLLVGGPYNEQFF. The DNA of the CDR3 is TGTGCCAGCAGTCCCCTTCTAGTGGGGGGACCCTACAATGAGCAGTTCTTC.

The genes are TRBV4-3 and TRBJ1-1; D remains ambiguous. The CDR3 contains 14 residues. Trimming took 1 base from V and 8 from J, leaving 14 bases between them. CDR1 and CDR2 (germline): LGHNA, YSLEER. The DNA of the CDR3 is TGCGCCAGCAGCCAAGGGGTGGCAGTCAGCGAAGCTTTCTTT. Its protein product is CASSQGVAVSEAFF.

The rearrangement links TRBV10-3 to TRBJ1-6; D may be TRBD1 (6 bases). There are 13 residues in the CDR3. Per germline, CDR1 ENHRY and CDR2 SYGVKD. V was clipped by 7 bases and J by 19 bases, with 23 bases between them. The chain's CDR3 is CAIIDLQGFILHF. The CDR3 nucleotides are TGTGCCATCATCGACTTACAGGGCTTTATCCTTCACTTT.

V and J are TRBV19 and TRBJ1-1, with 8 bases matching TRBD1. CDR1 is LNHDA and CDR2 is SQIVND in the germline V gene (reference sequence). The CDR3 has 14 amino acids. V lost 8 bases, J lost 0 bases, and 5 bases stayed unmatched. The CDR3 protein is CASYTGGLNTEAFF. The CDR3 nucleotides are TGTGCCAGTTACACAGGGGGGTTGAACACTGAAGCTTTCTTT.

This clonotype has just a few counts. The CDR3 nucleotides are TGTGCCAGCAGTTTCAGGCCCTCCTACAATGAGCAGTTCTTC. Its translation is CASSFRPSYNEQFF. The rearrangement links TRBV6-1 to TRBJ2-1; no firm D call. The V gene lost 5 bases and the J gene lost 0 bases, with 8 bases spanning the gap. From germline, CDR1 is MNHNS and CDR2 SASEGT. The CDR3 covers 14 residues.

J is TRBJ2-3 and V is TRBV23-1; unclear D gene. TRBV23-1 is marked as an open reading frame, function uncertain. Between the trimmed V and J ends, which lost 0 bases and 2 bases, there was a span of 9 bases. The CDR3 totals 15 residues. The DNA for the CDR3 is TGCGCCAGCAGTCAATCAGGCCGGATCACAGATACGCAGTATTTT. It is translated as CASSQSGRITDTQYF.

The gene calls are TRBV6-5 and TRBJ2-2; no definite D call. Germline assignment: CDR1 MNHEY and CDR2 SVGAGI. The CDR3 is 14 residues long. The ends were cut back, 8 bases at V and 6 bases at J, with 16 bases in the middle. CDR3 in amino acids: CASGPGHPAGELFF. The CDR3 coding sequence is TGTGCCAGCGGGCCGGGCCACCCGGCCGGGGAGCTGTTTTTT.

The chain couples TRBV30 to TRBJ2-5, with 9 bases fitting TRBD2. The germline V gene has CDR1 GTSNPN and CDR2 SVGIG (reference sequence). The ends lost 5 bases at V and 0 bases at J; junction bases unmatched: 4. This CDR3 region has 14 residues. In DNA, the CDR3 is TGTGCCTGGGACCTAGCGGGAAACCAAGAGACCCAGTACTTC. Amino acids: CAWDLAGNQETQYF. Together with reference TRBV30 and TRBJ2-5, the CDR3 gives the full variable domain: SQTIHQWPATLVQPVGSPLSLECTVEGTSNPNLYWYRQAAGRGLQLLFYSVGIGQISSEVPQNLSASRPQDRQFILSSKKLLLSDSGFYLCAWDLAGNQETQYFGPGTRLLVL.

The CDR3 is CASSADSYSGNTIYF. The CDR3 nucleotides are TGTGCCAGCAGTGCGGACAGTTACTCTGGAAACACCATATATTTT. The V gene is TRBV2, the J gene TRBJ1-3, with D possibly matching TRBD1 (6 bases). V lost 4 bases, J lost 0 bases, and 10 bases lay in between. Germline lookup yields CDR1 SNHLY and CDR2 FYNNEI. The CDR3 runs to 15 residues.

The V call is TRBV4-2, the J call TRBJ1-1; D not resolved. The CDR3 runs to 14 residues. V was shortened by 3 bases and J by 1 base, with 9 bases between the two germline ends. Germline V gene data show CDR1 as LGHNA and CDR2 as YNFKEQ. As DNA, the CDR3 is TGTGCCAGCAGCCATTCGACGGGGAACACTGAAGCTTTCTTT. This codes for CASSHSTGNTEAFF.

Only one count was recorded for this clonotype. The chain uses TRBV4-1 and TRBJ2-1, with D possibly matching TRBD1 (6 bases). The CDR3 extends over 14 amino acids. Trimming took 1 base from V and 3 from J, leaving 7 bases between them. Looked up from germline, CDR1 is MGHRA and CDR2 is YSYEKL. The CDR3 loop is CASSQVDSYNEQFF. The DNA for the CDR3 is TGCGCCAGCAGCCAAGTGGACAGCTACAATGAGCAGTTCTTC.